This T cell receptor (beta chain) was recorded in a study of regulatory T cells in long-lasting Graves disease (dated by TCRdb to the early 2020s). As for the study more broadly: Antithyroid drugs had been taken for less than 3 months by newly diagnosed Graves' disease patients. The study took place in China and was registered as a clinical trial. A total of about 35 samples underwent TCR sequencing, from about 13 patients with persistent Graves' disease and 20 or so patients with newly diagnosed Graves' disease. Persistent Graves' disease patients were compared with newly diagnosed Graves' disease patients by peripheral blood TCR sequencing and RNA sequencing.

The junction shows trimming of 4 bases on V and 1 base on J, plus 6 bases between the germline ends. CDR1 and CDR2 are drawn from the germline V gene: SQVTM, ANQGSEA. The CDR3, cysteine through phenylalanine, is 12 amino acids long. CDR3 DNA is the only sequence kept; it has 36 bases, read in frame from the first base. The sample's time point label, decoded: newly diagnosed GD, antithyroid drugs for less than 3 months. For both TCR sequencing and RNA sequencing, RNA was extracted from PBMCs using TRIzol. The diagnosis of Graves' disease followed American Thyroid Association guidelines. Patients for the study were recruited at an endocrinology department in Xi'an, China. Each patient gave about 10 milliliters of peripheral blood, collected in an EDTA anticoagulant tube. Ficoll Paque Plus density gradient separation was used to isolate PBMCs, and no additional T cell sorting was done. An Agilent 2100 Bioanalyzer and agarose gel were used to check RNA quality, and a NanoDrop 2000 was used to measure RNA concentration.

The investigation overall reported the following: Preferential use of TRBV28, TRBJ1-2 and TRBJ2-5 was observed in persistent disease, whereas TRBV20-1 and TRBJ2-1 were favored in newly diagnosed disease. Compared with newly diagnosed patients, persistent Graves' disease patients had lower TCR Shannon entropy and fewer highly expanded clones, which suggests clonal expansion. A larger number of public clonotypes was shared among persistent patients (fewer than 3,000) than among newly diagnosed patients (more than 850). Sequencing and analysis were restricted to the TCR beta chain. Because the primary lesion, thyroid tissue, could not be accessed, the study looked at peripheral blood alone. The authors acknowledged the small sample size as a limitation that may reduce accuracy.

This clonotype came up many times. It lacks a known antigen. Base qualities are not provided; no much larger clone lies one nucleotide away. The library was built by means of multiplex PCR. The sample was run on an Illumina HiSeq 4000. TCR beta libraries were built with iRepertoire HTBI primers and Arm-PCR amplification of CDR3 regions. PCR products were gel purified before sequencing. In the source study's methods: Gene usage analysis of CDR3 amino acid clonotypes used the approximately 56 TRBV and 14 TRBJ segments found across samples. COPE and FqMerger were used to merge the filtered high-quality paired reads into contigs. BLAST was used to align contigs to the IMGT TRBV, TRBD and TRBJ reference genes, and CDR3 was defined following IMGT. Clonotypes above 0.1% frequency were classified as highly expanded clones. Shannon entropy was used to measure repertoire diversity, and the Gini coefficient was used to measure V-J evenness. Clonotypes shared by more than one individual were considered public. The public reads were quality trimmed at Q25 with fastp and then assembled into clones with MiXCR by TCRdb, keeping productive beta chains. Each record represents a unique CDR3 protein, reported with the most common genes and DNA among its rows. The V and J calls and clone size are TCRdb's, not the authors'. This sample lists around 480,000 distinct CDR3 sequences; roughly 16% were detected once. 25% of the sample comes from the top ten.

The same data also went into a second study, on T cells in Graves' hyperthyroidism and ophthalmopathy. The other study reports the following: Stable Graves' hyperthyroidism was defined as the absence of progression to ophthalmopathy over 18 months of follow-up. The hyperthyroidism patients were between 18 and 65 years old and newly diagnosed, with a disease duration of less than 2 months. Patients with uncontrolled infections, other autoimmune diseases, pregnancy or lactation were excluded. Diagnoses were established on the basis of clinical symptoms, serum thyroxine and TRAb, thyroid ultrasound, and orbital computed tomography. The TCR CDR3 was subjected to a first round of RT-PCR using the HTBI primer set and the Qiagen OneStep RT-PCR kit. Most expanded thyroid clonotypes (frequency above 0.001) were also found in blood, which suggests that blood repertoires may mirror thyroid immune responses. A model built on a 13 V-J signature distinguished ophthalmopathy from stable hyperthyroidism, reaching around 88% sensitivity and about 81% specificity in cross-validation and 80%/75% in testing. During validation, the model predicted progression to ophthalmopathy a median of approximately six months ahead of onset, with around 70% sensitivity and 72% to 80% specificity. A discovery cohort of about 95 patients, approximately 44 with Graves' ophthalmopathy and over 55 with stable Graves' hyperthyroidism, was used to find distinguishing TCR V-J signatures. Prospective prediction of ophthalmopathy was tested in an independent validation cohort of some 19 hyperthyroidism patients and some 17 patients who later progressed to ophthalmopathy. The 75 to 100 discovery patients were divided at random into training and test sets in a 7:3 ratio. The study also compared thyroid tissue and blood T-cell repertoires from 6 or 7 Graves' hyperthyroidism patients. After sampling, hyperthyroidism patients received methimazole starting at 30 mg daily, and ophthalmopathy patients received high-dose intravenous methylprednisolone. Libraries were constructed in a second round of multiplex PCR, after which size selection and purification were performed. Libraries were sequenced paired-end with 100 bp reads on an Illumina HiSeq2000. Raw data were processed with SOAPnuke, discarding reads with adapters, uncalled bases, mean Phred below 15, or no exact constant-primer or identifier match. High-quality paired reads were merged using COPE v1.2.5, and each unique nucleotide sequence was defined as a clonotype. MiTCR v1.1 was used to align clonotypes to the IMGT TRBV, TRBD and TRBJ reference segments. Only V-J combinations with frequency above 0.0001, covering 98% to 99.2% of repertoires, were analysed. A TCS score was defined as the ratio of F50 (clonal expansion) to E x V (chaos), with BLOSUM62-based TCRdist applied between CDR3 peptides within each V-J. Welch's t-statistics and random forest reduced around 520 V-J features to 13, which were used in a naive Bayes classifier (R e1071). Sample size was not statistically predetermined, and blinding of investigators to group allocation was not performed. The paper describes TCR Vbeta CDR3 sequencing of 135 peripheral blood samples, made up of around 41 ophthalmopathy patients, over 70 hyperthyroidism patients and 17 progressor patients.

The material sequenced was peripheral blood mononuclear cells (PBMCs), taken at new diagnosis, from a patient treated with antithyroid drugs. The clonotype comes from a woman aged 40 to 65 with Graves disease. Donor details come from another sample of the same person, matched by shared clones. The sequence links TRBV29-1 to TRBJ2-3; there is no confident call for the D gene. The DNA sequence reads TGCAGCGTTGTTGGGGGCACAGATACGCAGTATTTT. This sequence encodes CSVVGGTDTQYF.